The entry below describes one TCR beta chain. The antigen remains unidentified. Researchers attached unique molecular identifiers to individual cDNA molecules. TCRdb redid the calling of the 5' RACE reads with MiXCR, one entry per CDR3 protein. The table has about 42,000 distinct CDR3 sequences, roughly 6.6% seen once. This entry is derived from a study of early T cells in non-severe SARS-CoV-2 infection. About the research overall: Sequencing of bulk RNA from unsorted whole blood was done, without chain pairing. Whole-study results and caveats: VDJdb-based annotation leaned toward anti-spike CD8 responses and missed private and CD4 specificities.

In germline, CDR1 is SGHAT, CDR2 FQDESV (reference sequence). The CDR3 consists of 16 residues. V shed 4 bases, J shed 0 bases, and the junction held 6 bases outside the gene matches. Sequenced sample: whole blood. The TCR originated in an adult who was a healthcare worker with PCR-confirmed SARS-CoV-2 infection or an uninfected control (not recorded which). This rearrangement joins TRBV11-1 to TRBJ2-4; 7 bases align to TRBD1. CDR3 nucleotides: TGTGCCAGCAGCTCCGGGACAGCCCTAGCCAAAAACATTCAGTACTTC. This gives the protein CASSSGTALAKNIQYF.